This record covers a single TCR beta chain. What it recognizes is unknown. Amplification of ligated cDNA took four PCR rounds with SP2 and nested alpha and beta constant primers. Reverse transcription of blood and skin TCR RNA was primed at alpha and beta constant regions. A single record per CDR3 protein comes from TCRdb applying MiXCR to the UMI-ligation and nested PCR reads. The profile shows tens of thousands of distinct CDR3 sequences, approximately 10% of them singletons. The treatment here: skin biopsy from PPD injection site in Mantoux-positive individual. The library had UMIs added by 3' ligation of an oligonucleotide to TCR cDNA. This sample was taken from a study of naive and memory T cell subsets. Whole-study results and caveats: Tuberculin site TCR excess was interpreted as type IV hypersensitivity infiltration.

The receptor comes from an adult in good health. This specimen consisted of skin, obtained from a tuberculin skin test site.

The CDR3 protein is CASSFLGQGNTGELFF. DNA of the CDR3: TGTGCCAGCAGTTTTCTGGGACAGGGGAACACCGGGGAGCTGTTTTTT. The V and J genes are TRBV28 and TRBJ2-2; 9 nucleotides match TRBD1. CDR3 size: 16 residues. The junction had 3 bases not matched to a gene; V was cut back by 3 bases and J by 1 base. From germline, CDR1 is MDHEN and CDR2 SYDVKM.